The sequence of this T cell receptor (beta chain) was determined in a study of cytomegalovirus exposure and HLA in healthy donors. Whole-study findings and limits: It was reported that the classifier diagnosed cytomegalovirus status with high specificity and sensitivity in both the original and validation cohorts.

Donors sampled were nominally healthy, though unrecorded immune exposures were likely. Vbeta (60) and Jbeta (13) primers were used in the PCR. Assay used: immunoSEQ multiplex PCR; TCRdb lists only in-frame clones, some missing. This sample has 110,000 or so clones, with around 68% found just once. Trimming stripped 3 bases from V and 2 bases from J, with 8 bases between. CDR3 length equals 14 residues. Germline CDR1 and CDR2: KGHSH and LQKENI. This clone was seen a handful of times. The target antigen is unknown. Other DNA variants within this sample encode the same CDR3. The chain is built from TRBV18 and TRBJ1-5; no firm D call. The receptor was derived from a woman between 40 and 50 years old in good health and CMV-seropositive. The sample comprised PBMCs. The CDR3 spells CASSPSGGNQPQHF. DNA of the CDR3: TGTGCCAGCTCACCGAGCGGGGGCAATCAGCCCCAGCATTTT. The complete variable domain, with remaining parts taken from reference TRBV18 and TRBJ1-5, reads NAGVMQNPRHLVRRRGQEARLRCSPMKGHSHVYWYRQLPEEGLKFMVYLQKENIIDESGMPKERFSAEFPKEGPSILRIQQVVRGDSAAYFCASSPSGGNQPQHFGDGTRLSIL.